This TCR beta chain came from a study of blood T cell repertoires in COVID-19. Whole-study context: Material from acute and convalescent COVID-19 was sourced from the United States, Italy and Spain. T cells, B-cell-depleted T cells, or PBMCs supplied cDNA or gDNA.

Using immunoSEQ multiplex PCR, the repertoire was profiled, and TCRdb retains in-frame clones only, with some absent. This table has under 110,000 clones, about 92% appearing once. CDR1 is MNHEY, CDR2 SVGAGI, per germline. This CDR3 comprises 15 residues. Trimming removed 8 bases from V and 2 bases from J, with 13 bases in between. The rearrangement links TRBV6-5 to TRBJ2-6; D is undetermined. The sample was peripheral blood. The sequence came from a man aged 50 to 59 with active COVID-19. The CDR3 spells CASAQSLAGANVLTF. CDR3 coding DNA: TGTGCCAGCGCCCAGTCCCTAGCTGGGGCCAACGTCCTGACTTTC.